This T cell receptor beta chain was retrieved from a study of blood T cell repertoires in COVID-19. For the study at large: Sources were T cells, B-cell-depleted T cells, or PBMCs; the material itself was cDNA or gDNA.

The assay was immunoSEQ multiplex PCR, and TCRdb's table has in-frame clones only and misses some. Here the sample spans tens of thousands of clones, roughly 84% being singletons. The germline V gene encodes CDR1 MNHNY and CDR2 SVGAGI (reference sequence). The CDR3 length is 14 residues. V shed 7 bases and J 12 bases; nucleotides not matched to a gene: 12. Seattle's cohort entered during active infection and was followed longitudinally. The chain joins TRBV6-6 to TRBJ2-1; 10 nucleotides line up with TRBD1. Sequenced material: peripheral blood. This sequence was found in a man in his sixties with COVID-19, enrolled during active disease. The CDR3 loop is CASTFTGQGSGQFF. The CDR3, as DNA: TGTGCCAGCACGTTTACGGGACAGGGGAGCGGGCAGTTCTTC.